This TCR beta chain derives from a study of T cells in Graves' hyperthyroidism and ophthalmopathy. Whole-study context: Blood was drawn when the patient was first diagnosed and still untreated.

Researchers defined stable Graves' hyperthyroidism as no ophthalmopathy progression within 18 months. This clonotype was counted many times. The germline CDR1 and CDR2 sequences are MRHNA and SNTAGT. Unmatched junction bases numbered 11, after V lost 10 bases and J lost 1 base. This CDR3 contains 15 residues. Researchers amplified the TCR beta CDR3 regions from RNA transcripts. TCR CDR3 regions were first amplified by RT-PCR with HTBI primers. MiXCR, applied by TCRdb to the multiplex PCR reads, yields one record per CDR3 protein. The sample shows around 420,000 distinct CDR3 sequences, roughly an eighth of them seen only once.

Source material: blood. This clonotype was sampled from a woman younger than 35 with Graves' hyperthyroidism. This chain links TRBV6-4 with TRBJ2-3; TRBD2 aligns across 7 bases. CDR3 in amino acids: CATATSSGGTDTQYF. CDR3 sequence (DNA): TGTGCCACCGCGACTAGCTCGGGGGGCACAGATACGCAGTATTTT.